Presented here are 27 T cell receptor beta chains from one specimen sequenced in a study of patients and donors after allogeneic stem cell transplantation. MiXCR, applied by TCRdb to the RT-PCR reads, yields one record per CDR3 protein. The sample has 100,000 to 120,000 distinct CDR3 sequences, approximately 40% seen once. Input material: blood, either unsorted or a sorted T cell fraction (not recorded which). The receptors were gathered from a human donor who was either an allogeneic HSCT recipient or a stem cell or donor lymphocyte infusion donor (not recorded which). It is not recorded whose cells these are; they may come from a transplant donor.

The rearrangement links TRBV24-1 to TRBJ2-5; 13 nucleotides agree with TRBD2. CDR1 is KGHDR, CDR2 SFDVKD, per germline. The CDR3 covers 17 residues. Losses at the gene ends were 3 bases for V and 1 base for J; bases not matched to a gene: 4. The CDR3 coding sequence is TGTGCCACCAGTGATGCGGGACTAGCGGGGTTCCAAGAGACCCAGTACTTC. Translation: CATSDAGLAGFQETQYF.

The chain employs TRBV27 and TRBJ2-5; TRBD1 or TRBD2 may be the D gene (5 bases each). This CDR3 has 14 amino acids. In germline, CDR1 is MNHEY, CDR2 SMNVEV (reference sequence). Trimming stripped 4 bases from V and 4 bases from J, with 13 bases between. The CDR3 sequence: CASSWGPRGETQYF. DNA for the CDR3: TGTGCCAGCAGTTGGGGACCAAGGGGAGAGACCCAGTACTTC.

The V gene is TRBV29-1, the J gene TRBJ2-1, with D unresolved. Trimming took off 5 bases at V and 6 bases at J, with 17 bases between the two ends. The CDR3 has 14 amino acids. CDR1 SQVTM and CDR2 ANQGSEA come from the germline V gene. CDR3 sequence reads: CSVSFSPGPNEQFF. The CDR3, as DNA: TGCAGCGTTTCATTCTCCCCGGGCCCCAATGAGCAGTTCTTC.

J is TRBJ2-7 and V is TRBV20-1; D unresolved. CDR1 is DFQATT and CDR2 is SNEGSKA in the germline V gene (reference sequence). V dropped 3 bases and J dropped 3 bases, with 9 bases sitting between them. The CDR3 runs 12 residues. CDR3 region: CSASGPDYEQYF. DNA of the CDR3: TGCAGTGCTAGTGGACCGGACTACGAGCAGTACTTC.

This clonotype was picked up a small number of times. V is TRBV5-6 and J is TRBJ1-6, with TRBD1 matching over 10 bases. V lost 3 bases, J lost 9 bases, and 3 bases stayed unmatched. The CDR3 spans 14 residues. Germline CDR1 is SGHDT and CDR2 is YYEEEE. CDR3 sequence: CASSWGQGRSPLHF. The DNA for the CDR3 is TGTGCCAGCAGCTGGGGACAGGGGCGTTCACCCCTCCACTTT.

The CDR3 here is CASKGNRVRDTQYF. In nucleotides, the CDR3 is TGTGCCAGCAAGGGGAACAGGGTTAGAGATACGCAGTATTTT. This chain uses TRBV6-5 with TRBJ2-3; a weak D match, TRBD1 (6 bases). The V end lost 7 bases, the J end lost 5 bases, and 16 bases lay between the germline ends. Germline V gives CDR1 MNHEY, CDR2 SVGAGI. This CDR3 contains 14 residues.

This sequence joins TRBV5-6 and TRBJ2-3, with D unresolved. Trimming cost V 0 bases and J 0 bases, with 5 bases left between them. This CDR3 is built from 14 residues. In germline, CDR1 is SGHDT, CDR2 YYEEEE. Here the CDR3 DNA reads TGTGCCAGCAGCTTGGCTACGAGCACAGATACGCAGTATTTT. It yields the protein CASSLATSTDTQYF. Complete variable domain (other parts from reference TRBV5-6 and TRBJ2-3): DAGVTQSPTHLIKTRGQQVTLRCSPKSGHDTVSWYQQALGQGPQFIFQYYEEEERQRGNFPDRFSGHQFPNYSSELNVNALLLGDSALYLCASSLATSTDTQYFGPGTRLTVL.

The V gene is TRBV24-1, the J gene TRBJ2-3; 7 bases are shared with TRBD1. CDR1 is KGHDR and CDR2 is SFDVKD in the germline V gene. Trimming removed 1 base from V and 6 bases from J; junction bases left unmatched: 9. CDR3 length: 16 residues. In nucleotides, the CDR3 is TGTGCCACCAGTGATTTTGGGCAGGGGGACAAGGATACGCAGTATTTT. Translating gives CATSDFGQGDKDTQYF.

This clonotype has a handful of counts. The chain has TRBV28 and TRBJ2-5; D is possibly TRBD1 (5 bases). The germline V gene encodes CDR1 MDHEN and CDR2 SYDVKM. The CDR3 is made up of 14 amino acids. The V gene lost 5 bases and the J gene lost 6 bases, with 16 bases spanning the gap. CDR3 region: CASSHRTRLKTQYF. In DNA form, the CDR3 reads TGTGCCAGCAGTCATCGGACAAGGCTGAAGACCCAGTACTTC.

The V and J genes are TRBV7-2 and TRBJ1-1; D possibly corresponds to TRBD1 (6 bases). The germline CDR1 and CDR2 sequences are SGHTA and FQGNSA. V was clipped by 8 bases and J by 1 base, with 17 bases between them. The CDR3 has 15 residues. DNA for the CDR3: TGTGCCAGCCTCTTAGTGGGGGCGGGGAACACTGAAGCTTTCTTT. Residues: CASLLVGAGNTEAFF.

The chain links TRBV5-4 to TRBJ2-7; tentatively, D is TRBD2 (5 bases). CDR1 and CDR2 from the germline V gene are SGHNT and YYREEE (reference sequence). The V end was cut by 2 bases, the J end by 0 bases, with 12 bases between. This CDR3 region has 15 residues. The DNA of the CDR3 is TGTGCCAGCAGCTTTGAGCGGAAGACCTCCTACGAGCAGTACTTC. This translates into CASSFERKTSYEQYF.

The genes are TRBV29-1 and TRBJ2-2; D is possibly TRBD1 (5 bases). This CDR3 has 13 amino acids. Trimming stripped 4 bases from V and 5 bases from J, with 11 bases between. CDR1 is SQVTM, CDR2 ANQGSEA, per germline. The CDR3 spells CSVAGYRTGELFF. In DNA, the CDR3 is TGCAGCGTTGCCGGGTACAGGACCGGGGAGCTGTTTTTT.

There are a few counts of this clonotype. The chain joins TRBV4-3 to TRBJ2-3; 9 nucleotides match TRBD2. V was pared by 0 bases and J by 5 bases, with 12 bases of the junction left unmatched. The CDR3 extends over 18 amino acids. Germline loops: CDR1 LGHNA, CDR2 YSLEER. For the CDR3, the DNA is TGCGCCAGCAGCCAAGATCTCCCTAGCGGGACGGGCGGAGATACGCAGTATTTT. This encodes CASSQDLPSGTGGDTQYF.

The J gene is TRBJ2-7, the V gene TRBV7-7; TRBD2 is a possible D gene (5 bases). The CDR3 covers 13 residues. Germline-derived CDR1 and CDR2 are SSHAT and FNYEAQ (reference sequence). V was shortened by 5 bases and J by 2 bases, with 10 bases between the two germline ends. CDR3 residues: CASSGGLTYEQYF. CDR3 DNA: TGTGCCAGCAGCGGTGGACTGACCTACGAGCAGTACTTC.

The rearrangement joins TRBV29-1 to TRBJ2-7; D is possibly TRBD1 or TRBD2 (6 bases each). The CDR3 extends over 13 amino acids. CDR1 and CDR2 (germline): SQVTM, ANQGSEA. The V gene lost 7 bases and the J gene lost 0 bases, with 13 bases spanning the gap. The CDR3 nucleotides read TGCAGCGCAAGAAAGGGGGGCTCCTACGAGCAGTACTTC. Protein: CSARKGGSYEQYF.

The chain uses TRBV7-9 and TRBJ2-4, with TRBD2 identical over 10 bases. This CDR3 has 13 amino acids. Trimming removed 5 bases from V and 8 bases from J; junction bases left unmatched: 3. The V gene's germline CDR1 is SEHNR and CDR2 FQNEAQ (reference sequence). The CDR3 here is CASSPAGGYIQYF. DNA of the CDR3: TGTGCCAGCAGCCCAGCGGGAGGGTACATTCAGTACTTC.

This clonotype was seen a handful of times. The J gene is TRBJ1-1, the V gene TRBV28; D ambiguous. The V and J ends lost 5 bases and 4 bases respectively, with 11 bases between them. CDR1 and CDR2 (germline): MDHEN, SYDVKM. The CDR3 is made up of 13 amino acids. CDR3 region: CASSPHVRTEAFF. The CDR3 DNA sequence: TGTGCCAGCAGTCCCCACGTGCGCACTGAAGCTTTCTTT. Combining the CDR3 with reference TRBV28 and TRBJ1-1 gives the whole variable domain DVKVTQSSRYLVKRTGEKVFLECVQDMDHENMFWYRQDPGLGLRLIYFSYDVKMKEKGDIPEGYSVSREKKERFSLILESASTNQTSMYLCASSPHVRTEAFFGQGTRLTVV.

The J gene is TRBJ2-5, the V gene TRBV5-6, with D unresolved. V dropped 0 bases and J dropped 5 bases, with 8 bases sitting between them. This CDR3 is 13 amino acids long. The germline CDR1 and CDR2 sequences are SGHDT and YYEEEE. The CDR3: CASSLGPAETQYF. CDR3 sequence (DNA): TGTGCCAGCAGCTTGGGCCCTGCCGAGACCCAGTACTTC.

This clonotype was counted between two and nine times. The CDR3 bases are TGTGCCAGCAGTCAGCGGGAGGGCCGCGAGACCCAGTACTTC. Translating gives CASSQREGRETQYF. The chain combines TRBV6-5 with TRBJ2-5, with 10 bases that match TRBD2. The CDR3 is 14 residues long. Per germline, CDR1 MNHEY and CDR2 SVGAGI. J gave up 5 bases and V 5 bases, and 5 bases lay outside the gene matches.

This clonotype has just a few counts. The J gene is TRBJ1-1, the V gene TRBV7-9; the D is unclear. The CDR3 length is 15 residues. Trimming removed 2 bases from V and 0 bases from J, with 10 bases in between. In germline, CDR1 is SEHNR, CDR2 FQNEAQ (reference sequence). CDR3 sequence reads: CASSLIPVMNTEAFF. CDR3 nucleotide sequence: TGTGCCAGCAGCTTAATTCCAGTCATGAACACTGAAGCTTTCTTT.

The chain links TRBV29-1 to TRBJ2-1; 8 bases are shared with TRBD2. The CDR3 spans 14 residues. Germline trimming cut 6 bases from V and 6 bases from J; bases unmatched to any gene: 10. The germline gives CDR1 SQVTM, CDR2 ANQGSEA. The CDR3 sequence: CSVARGGLGNEQFF. The CDR3 DNA is TGCAGCGTGGCCCGCGGGGGGCTAGGCAATGAGCAGTTCTTC.

The chain is built from TRBV9 and TRBJ2-1; tentatively, D is TRBD2 (5 bases). The CDR3 totals 15 residues. V was cut by 3 bases and J by 1 base, with 11 bases left in between. Germline loops: CDR1 SGDLS, CDR2 YYNGEE. The DNA for the CDR3 is TGTGCCAGCAGCGAGGGAGTTAGGTCCTACAATGAGCAGTTCTTC. Translated, it gives CASSEGVRSYNEQFF.

This clonotype appeared a few times. V usage is TRBV10-3 and J usage is TRBJ2-1; TRBD2 aligns across 7 bases. This CDR3 is built from 15 residues. Losses at the gene ends were 3 bases for V and 5 bases for J; bases not matched to a gene: 7. Germline loops: CDR1 ENHRY, CDR2 SYGVKD. CDR3 nucleotide sequence: TGTGCCATCAGTGACTCGGGGAGGGGTAACAATGAGCAGTTCTTC. It is translated as CAISDSGRGNNEQFF.

The chain carries TRBV5-1 and TRBJ2-1; no clear D gene. Germline V gene sequence: CDR1 SGHRS, CDR2 YFSETQ. The CDR3 totals 12 residues. Trimming stripped 4 bases from V and 3 bases from J, with 5 bases between. The chain's CDR3 is CASSVNYNEQFF. The DNA of the CDR3 is TGCGCCAGCAGCGTGAACTACAATGAGCAGTTCTTC.

The chain is built from TRBV5-6 and TRBJ2-1, with 11 bases lining up with TRBD2. Per the germline V gene, CDR1 is SGHDT and CDR2 is YYEEEE. The junction had 4 bases not matched to a gene; V was cut back by 5 bases and J by 3 bases. The CDR3 spans 15 residues. The CDR3 is CASRSGTSGYNEQFF. CDR3 DNA: TGTGCCAGCAGGTCCGGGACTAGCGGCTACAATGAGCAGTTCTTC.

The J gene is TRBJ2-3, the V gene TRBV7-2, with 8 bases matching TRBD2. Germline lookup yields CDR1 SGHTA and CDR2 FQGNSA. The CDR3 covers 15 residues. The junction had 15 bases not matched to a gene; V was cut back by 5 bases and J by 11 bases. In nucleotides, the CDR3 is TGTGCCAGCAGCCCCGCGGGAACGGGAGGGCAACGGCAGTATTTT. This encodes CASSPAGTGGQRQYF.

The chain has TRBV6-2 or TRBV6-3 and TRBJ2-1; 8 nucleotides agree with TRBD2. The CDR3 has 17 amino acids. CDR1 and CDR2 from the germline V gene are MNHEY and SVGEGT. The junction had 7 bases not matched to a gene; V was cut back by 1 base and J by 2 bases. The CDR3 region is CASSYLTGLEAYNEQFF. The DNA of the CDR3 is TGTGCCAGCAGTTACTTGACGGGACTAGAAGCCTACAATGAGCAGTTCTTC.